The rows below give T cell receptor beta chains drawn from one sample of a study of post-analysis software for immune sequencing data. Via MiXCR, TCRdb re-called the PCR reads, giving one row per CDR3 protein. The sample lists 450,000 to 700,000 distinct CDR3 sequences, about 40% occurring once. The sequencing input was blood. All receptors derive from a girl between 5 and 17 years old with multiple sclerosis. Each CDR3 is given with its conserved first and last residue. D genes are given only for firm matches. Only part of the rows carry a size: once, few, many, or a class if the clone is expanded.

clone size	V gene	CDR3 length	J gene	D gene	CDR3 DNA	CDR3 protein
few	TRBV20-1	13	TRBJ2-1	TRBD1	TGCAGTGCGCTTCTGGACAGGGGAAGTAAATGGTTCTTC	CSALLDRGSKWFF
.	TRBV9	17	TRBJ2-1	TRBD2	TGTGCCAGCAGCCCACTAAGGGGGGCGGGGGGGCCGATTGAGCAGTTCTTC	CASSPLRGAGGPIEQFF
many	TRBV10-3	15	TRBJ2-5	TRBD2	TGTGCCATTGGGACTAGCGGGGAGCTTTCGAAGACCCAGTACTTC	CAIGTSGELSKTQYF
few	TRBV7-6	14	TRBJ2-1	TRBD1	TGTGCCAGCACACCGGGACAGGCCTACACTGAGCAGTTCTTC	CASTPGQAYTEQFF
few	TRBV29-1	11	TRBJ2-1	.	TGCAGCGTTGAGGAGGGAAGCGAGCAGTTCTTC	CSVEEGSEQFF
once	TRBV10-2	15	TRBJ1-1	TRBD1	TGCGCCAGCAGTGGGGGACAGGGATGGAACACTGAAGCTTTCTTT	CASSGGQGWNTEAFF
few	TRBV2	13	TRBJ2-3	.	TGTGCCAGCAGTGGGGTAGCATCGGATACGCAGTATTTT	CASSGVASDTQYF
.	TRBV25-1	13	TRBJ2-3	.	TGTGCCAGCAGTATAACCGCGGTGGATACGCAGTATTTT	CASSITAVDTQYF
.	TRBV9	12	TRBJ1-2	.	TGTGCCAGCAGCGTAGTTCAGGCTGGCTACACCTTC	CASSVVQAGYTF
.	TRBV9	16	TRBJ1-2	.	TGTGCCAGCAGCGAGACCGGGTGGGATACATCTGTCGGCTACACCTTC	CASSETGWDTSVGYTF
.	TRBV12-5	20	TRBJ2-3	TRBD1	TGTGCCAGTGGTTTGGTACTGGGGCGAATGGGGGGACAGGCAATTGATACGCAGTATTTT	CASGLVLGRMGGQAIDTQYF
few	TRBV5-5	15	TRBJ2-1	.	TGTGCCAGCAGCGCTCCCGGGACCCTATACAATGAGCAGTTCTTC	CASSAPGTLYNEQFF
.	TRBV7-7	13	TRBJ2-7	TRBD2	TGTGCTAGCAGCTTAAGGAGCGGGAGAGAGCAGTACTTC	CASSLRSGREQYF
.	TRBV24-1	17	TRBJ2-3	.	TGTGCCACCAGTGATCCTAATCTGGGCGGGGCCTCCGATACGCAGTATTTT	CATSDPNLGGASDTQYF
.	TRBV30	12	TRBJ1-6	.	TGTGCCTGGAGTACTCTTGCCGGAACCCTCCACTTT	CAWSTLAGTLHF
.	TRBV20-1	12	TRBJ1-2	.	TGCAGTGCTAGAGTGCCGCCCTATGGCTACACCTTC	CSARVPPYGYTF
.	TRBV24-1	13	TRBJ1-2	.	TGTGCCACCAGTGACTCCTTGGGGGGAGGCTACACCTTC	CATSDSLGGGYTF
.	TRBV7-3	12	TRBJ2-1	.	TGTGCCAGCAGCTCCGACAGTAATGAGCAGTTCTTC	CASSSDSNEQFF
once	TRBV9	16	TRBJ2-7	TRBD2	TGTGCCAGCAGCGTAGGTCTAGCGGGGAGCTCCCACGAGCAGTACTTC	CASSVGLAGSSHEQYF
.	TRBV5-1	14	TRBJ2-3	.	TGCGCCAGCAGCTTGGGGGACATTGCAGATACGCAGTATTTT	CASSLGDIADTQYF
.	TRBV4-1	14	TRBJ1-2	TRBD1	TGCGCCAGCAGCCAAGCGACAGGGGTGTATGGCTACACCTTC	CASSQATGVYGYTF
.	TRBV20-1	16	TRBJ2-7	.	TGCAGTGCTAGAAGTCAAGGCTTCGCCGCCTCCTACGAGCAGTACTTC	CSARSQGFAASYEQYF
.	TRBV5-1	16	TRBJ2-3	TRBD1	TGCGCCAGCAGCGCCGCGGACAGGGGGGGCACAGATACGCAGTATTTT	CASSAADRGGTDTQYF
.	TRBV10-2	12	TRBJ2-5	.	TGCGCCAGCAGTGAGAATCAAGAGACCCAGTACTTC	CASSENQETQYF
.	TRBV27	13	TRBJ1-2	.	TGTGCCAGCGGGACGGAGGGGGGCTATGGCTACACCTTC	CASGTEGGYGYTF
.	TRBV29-1	14	TRBJ1-1	.	TGCAGCGTTGAAGGGTTGAGAGTAAACACTGAAGCTTTCTTT	CSVEGLRVNTEAFF
.	TRBV20-1	14	TRBJ1-2	.	TGCAGTGCTAGAGATGGAGGCAGGGACTATGGCTACACCTTC	CSARDGGRDYGYTF
.	TRBV6-2/TRBV6-3	21	TRBJ2-4	TRBD2	TGTGCCAGCAGTTACTCGAGACTAGCGGGAGATCTCAATGGAGCCAAAAACATTCAGTACTTC	CASSYSRLAGDLNGAKNIQYF
.	TRBV5-8	14	TRBJ1-2	.	TGTGCCAGCAGCTTTGGGAGATCAGACTATGGCTACACCTTC	CASSFGRSDYGYTF
.	TRBV10-3	13	TRBJ2-1	.	TGTGCCATCACTCCGGACGGAAACAATGAGCAGTTCTTC	CAITPDGNNEQFF
.	TRBV28	16	TRBJ1-6	TRBD1	TGTGCCAGCAGCCCGAGGACAGGTTTCAATAATTCACCCCTCCACTTT	CASSPRTGFNNSPLHF
.	TRBV7-8	17	TRBJ2-1	TRBD2	TGTGCCAGCAGCTTACTGGTAGCGGGAGGGCCACACAATGAGCAGTTCTTC	CASSLLVAGGPHNEQFF
few	TRBV20-1	15	TRBJ2-1	.	TGCAGTGCTAGAAGTTTGTCAGCCTCCTACAATGAGCAGTTCTTC	CSARSLSASYNEQFF
.	TRBV3-1	15	TRBJ1-2	.	TGTGCCAGCAGCCCAGCATTTGGGATGAACTATGGCTACACCTTC	CASSPAFGMNYGYTF
.	TRBV7-7	13	TRBJ2-5	.	TGTGCTAGCAGCCCCGGGAGCTTAGAGACCCAGTACTTC	CASSPGSLETQYF
.	TRBV20-1	16	TRBJ2-5	TRBD2	TGCAGTGCTAGCCCCCAACTAGCGGGATACCAAGAGACCCAGTACTTC	CSASPQLAGYQETQYF
few	TRBV5-1	18	TRBJ2-3	.	TGCGCCAGCAGCTGGCCGCCGTCGACCCCCCTAAACACAGATACGCAGTATTTT	CASSWPPSTPLNTDTQYF
few	TRBV7-9	16	TRBJ2-1	TRBD2	TGTGCCAGCAGCTCCCTCGGACTAGCGGGAAGGGATGAGCAGTTCTTC	CASSSLGLAGRDEQFF
few	TRBV4-1	17	TRBJ2-7	.	TGCGCCAGCAGCCAAGAGGGCAGGGGTCAGACTTTTTACGAGCAGTACTTC	CASSQEGRGQTFYEQYF
.	TRBV12-3/TRBV12-4	16	TRBJ2-5	TRBD1	TGTGCCAGCAGTCCTGTACAGGGGGCAGGGCAAGAGACCCAGTACTTC	CASSPVQGAGQETQYF
few	TRBV29-1	12	TRBJ2-7	.	TGCAGCGTCCTAAATCCCTCCTACGAGCAGTACTTC	CSVLNPSYEQYF
.	TRBV6-5	13	TRBJ2-3	.	TGTGCCAGCAGTTGTGTTGTCACAGATACGCAGTATTTT	CASSCVVTDTQYF
.	TRBV20-1	15	TRBJ1-4	.	TGCAACTGGTGGCCTCGGGCGCCAACTAATGAAAAACTGTTTTTT	CNWWPRAPTNEKLFF
few	TRBV5-1	14	TRBJ2-3	.	TGCGCCAGCAGCTTGGGGGTGCGTACAGATACGCAGTATTTT	CASSLGVRTDTQYF
.	TRBV6-5	15	TRBJ2-5	TRBD1	TGTGCCAGCAGTCCTACAGGGGGTGTGCAAGAGACCCAGTACTTC	CASSPTGGVQETQYF
.	TRBV5-1	15	TRBJ2-5	.	TGCGCCAGCAGCTTGGCAAATCCGCATCAAGAGACCCAGTACTTC	CASSLANPHQETQYF
few	TRBV6-1	16	TRBJ2-1	TRBD1	TGTGCCAGCAGTGAAATTAGGGGGCGCAGGGACAATGAGCAGTTCTTC	CASSEIRGRRDNEQFF